This TCR beta chain comes out of a study of Ad26.COV2.S vaccination and SARS-CoV-2 variants (dated by TCRdb to about 2021). About the investigation overall: Vaccine-arm donors were drawn from COV1001, a multicentre, randomized, double-blind, placebo-controlled phase I-IIa trial of Ad26.COV2.S in healthy adults. Ad26.COV2.S was administered intramuscularly at 5 x 10^10 or 1 x 10^11 viral particles, either as a single shot or as two shots given 56 days apart. The TCR-sequenced set comprised approximately 30 samples: about 19 Ad26.COV2.S vaccine recipients, 5 placebo recipients and 8 SARS-CoV-2 convalescent individuals. Trial participants were randomized into five groups of five: low-dose or high-dose Ad26.COV2.S given once or twice, or placebo on both occasions. Sequencing of the TCRbeta repertoire served to evaluate the specificity and breadth of SARS-CoV-2-reactive T cell receptors following Ad26.COV2.S vaccination. Investigators did not know the trial group allocation while performing experiments and assessing outcomes. Results and caveats for the whole study, not just this receptor: Vaccine and placebo recipients had similar non-spike TCR breadth, a finding consistent with the vaccine containing only spike. Comparing responses between vaccine doses or regimens was not something the study was powered to do. After vaccination, substantial breadth of spike-specific CD8+ and CD4+ T cell responses was reported. Higher spike-specific TCR breadth was observed in Ad26.COV2.S recipients than in placebo recipients (P = 0.0014). The authors noted that total T cell responses may have been underestimated by the TCR breadth and depth analyses.

Including cysteine and phenylalanine, the CDR3 has 17 amino acids. The DNA shown is the 51-base CDR3, in frame from base 1. CDR1 MNHEY and CDR2 SMNVEV are derived from the germline V gene (reference sequence). Unmatched junction bases come to 8, with V trimmed by 3 bases and J by 1 base. TCRbeta CDR3 regions were sequenced with the immunoSEQ Assay. After extraction, genomic DNA underwent amplification by bias-controlled multiplex PCR, followed by high-throughput sequencing. In the paper's pipeline: To quantify the absolute abundance of every unique TCRbeta CDR3 region, sequences were collapsed and filtered. T cell fraction was estimated by normalizing TCRbeta template counts to usable DNA, which was measured by amplifying reference genes present in all nucleated cells. Repertoire TCRs were annotated as SARS-CoV-2-specific when V gene, CDR3 amino acid sequence and J gene were exactly matched to a known reactive TCR set. MIRA supplied the reference SARS-CoV-2 TCR set, which was filtered for enrichment in COVID-19-positive ImmuneCODE repertoires so that public or cross-reactive TCRs were removed. Using the MIRA antigens, annotated TCRs were further analysed by specific ORF or by position within an ORF. Breadth was defined as the number of annotated unique rearrangements divided by the total number of unique productive rearrangements, and depth was defined as the summed frequency of the annotated unique rearrangements. Two-sided Wilcoxon rank-sum tests were applied when comparing TCR breadth between groups. TCRdb mirrors the immuneACCESS table, restricted to in-frame sequences. Some clones are absent from its copies; in checked studies, under half trace to an unresolved V gene, and the reason for the others is unknown. That table is the source of V, J and clone size, and D and trimming were worked out from the DNA. This sample holds about 370,000 clones; over 75% were observed only once. Of the sample, 1.9% is held by the ten largest clones.

Concerning this clone: Its antigen remains undetermined. It has no much larger one-base neighbor in the sample; base qualities were not kept.

This specimen's treatment or condition label, per the study, means: 15 to 20 received Ad26.COV2.S at low or high dose, single or two shots; about 5 received placebo; per-sample allocation not given. For vaccine and placebo recipients, the sequenced repertoires came from samples collected on day 63 after the first injection. Cohort 1b enrolled around 23 adults aged 18-55 years at a single site in Boston, USA, between 29 July and 7 August 2020. As a vaccine, Ad26.COV2.S was a replication-incompetent adenovirus type 26 vector that expressed a prefusion-stabilized SARS-CoV-2 spike protein derived from the original Wuhan strain.

The source was peripheral blood, collected in a trial of Ad26.COV2.S vaccine versus placebo. This sequence was found in a person aged 18 to 59 who received the Ad26.COV2.S COVID-19 vaccine or a placebo. The rearrangement combines TRBV27 with TRBJ2-2, with 7 middle bases fitting TRBD1. The CDR3 region has the sequence CASSLVTGAWNTGELFF. The DNA sequence is as follows: TGTGCCAGCAGTTTGGTAACAGGGGCGTGGAACACCGGGGAGCTGTTTTTT.